This T cell receptor beta chain was identified in a study of cytotoxic CD8 clonotypes in ibrutinib-treated CLL. Looking at the study overall: Response sampling occurred after a median 12 months of treatment (range 6 to 36). Mean productive templates were around 240,000; mean productive rearrangements were 94,082. Whole-study results and caveats: Age-matched healthy donor levels were exceeded by baseline clonality, which tracked circulating CD8+ T-cell counts.

Deep sequencing aimed at 1 in 200,000 to 1 in 1 million T cells' resolution. Profiling relied on immunoSEQ multiplex PCR, and the TCRdb table lists in-frame clones only, not all of them. The sample has around 76,000 clones, roughly 80% seen once. Comment on this clone: Its antigen remains unknown.

The CDR3 is made up of 16 amino acids. The germline V gene encodes CDR1 ENHRY and CDR2 SYGVKD. With V trimmed by 7 bases and J by 6 bases, 15 bases remained unmatched. The chain combines TRBV10-3 with TRBJ2-1; 7 bases are shared with TRBD2. The receptor was derived from a human donor with chronic lymphocytic leukemia. The starting material was PBMCs, obtained after 24 months of ibrutinib treatment. CDR3 nucleotides: TGTGCCATCATTCGTAGCGGGCATGCCAGTTTCAATGAGCAGTTCTTC. The encoded protein is CAIIRSGHASFNEQFF.